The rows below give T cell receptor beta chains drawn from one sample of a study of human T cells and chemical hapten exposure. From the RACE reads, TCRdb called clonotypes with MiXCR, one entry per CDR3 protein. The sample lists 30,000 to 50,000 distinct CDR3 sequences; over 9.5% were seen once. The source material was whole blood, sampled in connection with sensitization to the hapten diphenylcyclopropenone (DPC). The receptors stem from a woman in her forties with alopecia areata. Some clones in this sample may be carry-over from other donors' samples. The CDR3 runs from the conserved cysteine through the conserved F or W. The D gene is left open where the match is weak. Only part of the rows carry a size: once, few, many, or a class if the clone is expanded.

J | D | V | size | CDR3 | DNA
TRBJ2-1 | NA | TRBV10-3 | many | CAIKPSSSYNEQFF | TGTGCCATCAAACCAAGTAGCTCCTACAATGAGCAGTTCTTC
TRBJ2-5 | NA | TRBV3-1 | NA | CASSQGYSGNPGTQYF | TGTGCCAGCAGCCAAGGGTACAGCGGCAATCCAGGGACCCAGTACTTC
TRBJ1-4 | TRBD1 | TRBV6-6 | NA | CASLPGTVGNEKLFF | TGTGCCAGCCTACCCGGGACAGTAGGAAATGAAAAACTGTTTTTT
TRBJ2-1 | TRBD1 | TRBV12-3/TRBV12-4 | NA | CASTAGDSPNNEQFF | TGTGCCAGCACCGCCGGGGACAGCCCCAACAATGAGCAGTTCTTC
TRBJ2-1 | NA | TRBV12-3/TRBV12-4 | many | CASSFFRPGLGWRSYNEQFF | TGTGCCAGCAGTTTTTTCCGGCCGGGCCTCGGGTGGCGGAGCTACAATGAGCAGTTCTTC
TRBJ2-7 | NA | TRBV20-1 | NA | CSARDWSGAHRIYEQYF | TGCAGTGCTAGAGATTGGTCGGGAGCACACAGGATCTACGAGCAGTACTTC
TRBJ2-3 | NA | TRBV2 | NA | CASSEEGLFTDTQYF | TGTGCCAGCAGTGAAGAAGGACTATTCACAGATACGCAGTATTTT
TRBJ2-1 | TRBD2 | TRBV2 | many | CASSARLAGVFREQFF | TGTGCCAGCAGTGCCCGACTAGCGGGAGTTTTCCGTGAGCAGTTCTTC
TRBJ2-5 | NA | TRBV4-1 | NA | CASSQVGPSQETQYF | TGCGCCAGCAGCCAAGTGGGCCCTTCCCAAGAGACCCAGTACTTC
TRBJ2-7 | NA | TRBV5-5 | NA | CASSLVGQNHEQYF | TGTGCCAGCAGCTTGGTGGGCCAGAACCACGAGCAGTACTTC
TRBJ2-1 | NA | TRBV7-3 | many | CASSLTRLANEQFF | TGTGCCAGCAGCTTAACGAGGCTAGCCAATGAGCAGTTCTTC
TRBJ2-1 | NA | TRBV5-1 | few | CASSLQDSYNEQFF | TGCGCCAGCAGCTTGCAGGACTCCTACAATGAGCAGTTCTTC
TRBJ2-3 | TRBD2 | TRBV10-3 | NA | CATAAGGSTDTQYF | TGTGCCACCGCAGCGGGGGGGAGCACAGATACGCAGTATTTT
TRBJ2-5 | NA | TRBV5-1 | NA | CASSRQVNQETQYF | TGCGCCAGCAGCAGACAGGTCAATCAAGAGACCCAGTACTTC
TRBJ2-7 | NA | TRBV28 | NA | CASSSNTYEQYF | TGTGCCAGCAGTTCTAATACCTACGAGCAGTACTTC
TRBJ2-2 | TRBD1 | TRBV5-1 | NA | CASSFGTGGTGELFF | TGCGCCAGCAGCTTCGGGACAGGGGGCACCGGGGAGCTGTTTTTT
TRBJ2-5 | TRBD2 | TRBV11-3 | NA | CASSYPTSGGQETQYF | TGTGCCAGCAGCTACCCGACTAGCGGGGGGCAAGAGACCCAGTACTTC
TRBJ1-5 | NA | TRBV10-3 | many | CAIAGLGNQPQHF | TGTGCCATCGCAGGGCTGGGCAATCAGCCCCAGCATTTT
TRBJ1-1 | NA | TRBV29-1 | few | CSSKGGYTEAFF | TGCAGCTCCAAGGGGGGCTACACTGAAGCTTTCTTT
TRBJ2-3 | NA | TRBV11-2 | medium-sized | CASRTMGLRPTDTQYF | TGTGCCAGCAGGACAATGGGACTGAGGCCCACAGATACGCAGTATTTT
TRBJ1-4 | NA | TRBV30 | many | CAWSGGWGPTNEKLFF | TGTGCCTGGAGTGGAGGCTGGGGGCCAACTAATGAAAAACTGTTTTTT
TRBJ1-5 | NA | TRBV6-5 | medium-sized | CASSYHLPGGNQPQHF | TGTGCCAGCAGTTACCACTTGCCAGGGGGCAATCAGCCCCAGCATTTT
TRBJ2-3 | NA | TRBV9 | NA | CASSVESGTDTQYF | TGTGCCAGCAGCGTAGAGTCCGGCACAGATACGCAGTATTTT
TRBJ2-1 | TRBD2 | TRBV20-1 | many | CSATGGGPENEQFF | TGCAGTGCTACGGGGGGAGGGCCGGAGAATGAGCAGTTCTTC
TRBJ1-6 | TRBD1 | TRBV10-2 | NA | CASSVGTGAPLHF | TGCGCCAGCAGTGTTGGGACAGGAGCACCCCTCCACTTT
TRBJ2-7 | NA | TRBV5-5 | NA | CASSSGHLSSYEQYF | TGTGCCAGCAGCTCGGGACATCTGAGCTCCTACGAGCAGTACTTC
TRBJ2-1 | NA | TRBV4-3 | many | CASGSYNEQFF | TGCGCCAGCGGTTCCTACAATGAGCAGTTCTTC
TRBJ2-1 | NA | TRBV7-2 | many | CASSSTLSSYNEQFF | TGTGCCAGCAGTTCAACACTGAGCTCCTACAATGAGCAGTTCTTC
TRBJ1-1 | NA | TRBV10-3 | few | CAISPGTEAFF | TGTGCCATCAGTCCGGGGACTGAAGCTTTCTTT
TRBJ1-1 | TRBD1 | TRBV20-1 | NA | CSAPQGAWNTEAFF | TGCAGTGCTCCGCAGGGGGCCTGGAACACTGAAGCTTTCTTT
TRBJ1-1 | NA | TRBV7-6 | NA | CASSLGIGDGHTEAFF | TGTGCCAGCAGCTTAGGTATCGGGGACGGACACACTGAAGCTTTCTTT
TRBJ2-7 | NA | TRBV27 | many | CASSLSRLANYEQYF | TGTGCCAGCAGTTTATCTCGGCTAGCGAACTACGAGCAGTACTTC
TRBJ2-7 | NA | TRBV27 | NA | CASSKGPGSYEQYF | TGTGCCAGCAGCAAGGGACCGGGGTCCTACGAGCAGTACTTC
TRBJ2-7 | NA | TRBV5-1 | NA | CASSSGSSGEQYF | TGCGCCAGCAGTTCGGGCAGCTCGGGTGAGCAGTACTTC
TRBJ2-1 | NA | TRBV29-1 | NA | CSVDGTQGSYNEQFF | TGCAGCGTTGATGGGACCCAGGGCTCCTACAATGAGCAGTTCTTC
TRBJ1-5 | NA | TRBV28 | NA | CASIADGYQPQHF | TGTGCCAGCATCGCAGACGGCTATCAGCCCCAGCATTTT